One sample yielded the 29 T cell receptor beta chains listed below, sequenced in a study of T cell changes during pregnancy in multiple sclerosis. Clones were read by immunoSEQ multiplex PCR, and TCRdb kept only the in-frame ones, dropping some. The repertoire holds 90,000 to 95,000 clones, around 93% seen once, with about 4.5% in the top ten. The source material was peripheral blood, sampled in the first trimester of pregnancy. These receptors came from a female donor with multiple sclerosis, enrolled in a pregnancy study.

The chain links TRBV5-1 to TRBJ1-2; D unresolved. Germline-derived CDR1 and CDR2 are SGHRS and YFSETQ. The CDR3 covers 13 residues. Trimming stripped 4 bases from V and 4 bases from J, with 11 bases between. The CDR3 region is CASSEDNSYGYTF. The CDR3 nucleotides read TGCGCCAGCAGCGAAGATAACAGCTATGGCTACACCTTC.

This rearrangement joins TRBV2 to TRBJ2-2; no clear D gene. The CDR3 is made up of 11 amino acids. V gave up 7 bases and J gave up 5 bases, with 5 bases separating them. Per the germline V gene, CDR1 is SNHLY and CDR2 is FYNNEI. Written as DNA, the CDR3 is TGTGCCAGCATGAGGACCGGGGAGCTGTTTTTT. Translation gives CASMRTGELFF. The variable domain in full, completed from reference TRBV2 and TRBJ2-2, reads EPEVTQTPSHQVTQMGQEVILRCVPISNHLYFYWYRQILGQKVEFLVSFYNNEISEKSEIFDDQFSVERPDGSNFTLKIRSTKLEDSAMYFCASMRTGELFFGEGSRLTVL.

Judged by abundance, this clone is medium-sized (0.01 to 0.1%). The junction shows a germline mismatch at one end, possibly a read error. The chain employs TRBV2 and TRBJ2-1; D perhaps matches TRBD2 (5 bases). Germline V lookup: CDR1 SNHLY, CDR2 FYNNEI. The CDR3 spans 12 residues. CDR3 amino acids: CASSKTGVEAVF. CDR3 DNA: TGTGCCAGCAGCAAGACTGGGGTCGAAGCGGTCTTC.

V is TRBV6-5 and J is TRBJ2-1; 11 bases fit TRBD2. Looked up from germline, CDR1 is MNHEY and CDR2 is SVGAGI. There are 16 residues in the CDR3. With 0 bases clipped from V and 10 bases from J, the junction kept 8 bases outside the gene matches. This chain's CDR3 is CASSYSPSGRRGEQFF. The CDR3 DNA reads TGTGCCAGCAGTTACTCACCTAGCGGGAGGAGGGGAGAGCAGTTCTTC.

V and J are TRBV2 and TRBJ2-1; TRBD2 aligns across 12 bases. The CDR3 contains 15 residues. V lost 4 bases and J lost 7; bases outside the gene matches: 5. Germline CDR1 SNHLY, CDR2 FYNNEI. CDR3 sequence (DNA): TGTGCCAGCAGTGCCCGGACTAGCGGGGTTAATGAGCAGTTCTTC. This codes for CASSARTSGVNEQFF.

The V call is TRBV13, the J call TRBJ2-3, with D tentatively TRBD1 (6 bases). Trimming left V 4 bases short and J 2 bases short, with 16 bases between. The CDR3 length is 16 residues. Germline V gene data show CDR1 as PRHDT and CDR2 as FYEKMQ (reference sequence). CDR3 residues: CASSYYPTGPTDTQYF. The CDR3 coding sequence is TGTGCCAGCAGCTACTATCCGACAGGACCCACAGATACGCAGTATTTT. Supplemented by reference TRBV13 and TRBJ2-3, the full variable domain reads AAGVIQSPRHLIKEKRETATLKCYPIPRHDTVYWYQQGPGQDPQFLISFYEKMQSDKGSIPDRFSAQQFSDYHSELNMSSLELGDSALYFCASSYYPTGPTDTQYFGPGTRLTVL.

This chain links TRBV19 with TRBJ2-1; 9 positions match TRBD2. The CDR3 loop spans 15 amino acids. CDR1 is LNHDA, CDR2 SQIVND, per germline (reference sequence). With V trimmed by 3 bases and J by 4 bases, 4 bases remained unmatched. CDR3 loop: CASSMGGGGYNEQFF. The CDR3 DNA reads TGTGCCAGTAGTATGGGCGGGGGGGGGTACAATGAGCAGTTCTTC.

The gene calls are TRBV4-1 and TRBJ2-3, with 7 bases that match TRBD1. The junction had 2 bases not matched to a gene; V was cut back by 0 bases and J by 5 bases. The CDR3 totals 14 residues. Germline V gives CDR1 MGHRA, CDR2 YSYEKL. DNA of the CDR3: TGCGCCAGCAGCCAAGAATACAGGGGAGATACGCAGTATTTT. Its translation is CASSQEYRGDTQYF.

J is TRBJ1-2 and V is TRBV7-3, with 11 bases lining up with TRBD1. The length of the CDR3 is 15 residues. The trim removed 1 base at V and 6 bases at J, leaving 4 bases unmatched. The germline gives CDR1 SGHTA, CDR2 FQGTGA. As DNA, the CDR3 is TGTGCCAGCAGCTTAAGAGGACAGGGGGCGGATGGCTACACCTTC. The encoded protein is CASSLRGQGADGYTF.

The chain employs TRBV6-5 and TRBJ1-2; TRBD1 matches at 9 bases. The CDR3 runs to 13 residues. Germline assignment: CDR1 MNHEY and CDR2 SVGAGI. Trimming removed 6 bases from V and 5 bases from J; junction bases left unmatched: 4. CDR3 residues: CASSSQGAYGYTF. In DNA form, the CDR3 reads TGTGCCAGCAGCTCACAGGGGGCTTATGGCTACACCTTC.

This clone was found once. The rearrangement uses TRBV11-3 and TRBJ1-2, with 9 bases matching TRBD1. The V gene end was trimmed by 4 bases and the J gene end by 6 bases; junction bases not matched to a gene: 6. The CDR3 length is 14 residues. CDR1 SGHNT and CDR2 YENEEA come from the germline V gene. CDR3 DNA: TGTGCCAGCAGCTCGGGACAGGGTTTCGATGGCTACACCTTC. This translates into CASSSGQGFDGYTF.

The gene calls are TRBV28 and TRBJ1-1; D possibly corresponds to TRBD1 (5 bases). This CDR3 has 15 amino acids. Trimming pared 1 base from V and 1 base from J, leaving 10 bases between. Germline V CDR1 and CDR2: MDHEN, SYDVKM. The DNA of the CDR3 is TGTGCCAGCAGTTTATTTCAGGGCGCGAACACTGAAGCTTTCTTT. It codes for CASSLFQGANTEAFF. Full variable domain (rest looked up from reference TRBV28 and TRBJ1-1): DVKVTQSSRYLVKRTGEKVFLECVQDMDHENMFWYRQDPGLGLRLIYFSYDVKMKEKGDIPEGYSVSREKKERFSLILESASTNQTSMYLCASSLFQGANTEAFFGQGTRLTVV.

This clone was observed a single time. The CDR3 bases are TGTGCCAGCGCAGACGACCCGGGACAGGGGACCTACGAGCAGTACTTC. This gives the protein CASADDPGQGTYEQYF. The chain employs TRBV27 and TRBJ2-7, with 10 bases that match TRBD1. The length of the CDR3 is 16 residues. V dropped 8 bases and J dropped 2; count of bases not matched to a gene: 12. The germline gives CDR1 MNHEY, CDR2 SMNVEV (reference sequence).

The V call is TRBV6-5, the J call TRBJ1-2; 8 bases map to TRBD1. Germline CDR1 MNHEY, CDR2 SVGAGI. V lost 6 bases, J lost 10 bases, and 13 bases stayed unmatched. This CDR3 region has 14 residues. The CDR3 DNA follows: TGTGCCAGCAGCACCCTTTTGGACAGGGATGACTACACCTTC. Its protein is CASSTLLDRDDYTF.

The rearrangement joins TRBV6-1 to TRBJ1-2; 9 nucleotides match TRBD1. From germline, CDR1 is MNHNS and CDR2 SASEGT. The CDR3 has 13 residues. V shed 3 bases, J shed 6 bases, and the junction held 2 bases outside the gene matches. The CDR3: CASSETGGDGYTF. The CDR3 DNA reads TGTGCCAGCAGTGAGACAGGGGGAGATGGCTACACCTTC.

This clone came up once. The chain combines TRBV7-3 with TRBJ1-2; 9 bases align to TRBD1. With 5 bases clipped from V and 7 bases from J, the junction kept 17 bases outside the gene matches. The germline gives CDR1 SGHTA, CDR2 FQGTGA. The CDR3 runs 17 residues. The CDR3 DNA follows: TGTGCCAGCAGCCCGAACCCCCTGGGACAGGGCACCAGTGGCTACACCTTC. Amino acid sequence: CASSPNPLGQGTSGYTF.

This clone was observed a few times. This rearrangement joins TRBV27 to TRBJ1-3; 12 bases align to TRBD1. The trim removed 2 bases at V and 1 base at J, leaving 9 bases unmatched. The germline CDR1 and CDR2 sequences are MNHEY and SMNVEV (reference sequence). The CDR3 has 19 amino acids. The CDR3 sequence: CASSLSGTGGAGSGNTIYF. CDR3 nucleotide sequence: TGTGCCAGCAGTTTAAGCGGGACAGGGGGCGCAGGGTCTGGAAACACCATATATTTT.

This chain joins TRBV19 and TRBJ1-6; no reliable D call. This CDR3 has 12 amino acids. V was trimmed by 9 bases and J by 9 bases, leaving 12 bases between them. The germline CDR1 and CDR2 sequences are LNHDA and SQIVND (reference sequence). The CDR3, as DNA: TGTGCCAGCGGGCCCGAGGGTTCACCCCTCCACTTT. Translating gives CASGPEGSPLHF.

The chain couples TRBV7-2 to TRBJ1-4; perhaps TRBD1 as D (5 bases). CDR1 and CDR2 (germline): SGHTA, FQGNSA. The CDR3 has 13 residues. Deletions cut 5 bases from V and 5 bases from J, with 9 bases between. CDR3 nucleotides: TGTGCCAGCAGCGGGGGGGTGAATGAAAAACTGTTTTTT. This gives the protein CASSGGVNEKLFF.

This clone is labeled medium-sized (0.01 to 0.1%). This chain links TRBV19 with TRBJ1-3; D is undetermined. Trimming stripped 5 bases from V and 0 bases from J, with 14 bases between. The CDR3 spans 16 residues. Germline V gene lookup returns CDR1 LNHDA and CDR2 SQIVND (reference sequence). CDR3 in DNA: TGTGCCAGTAGTTTAATCGACATCAGCTCTGGAAACACCATATATTTT. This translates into CASSLIDISSGNTIYF.

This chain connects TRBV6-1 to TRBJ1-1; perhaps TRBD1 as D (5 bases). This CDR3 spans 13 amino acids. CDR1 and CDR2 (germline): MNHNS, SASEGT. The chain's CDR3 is CATGRGLNTEAFF. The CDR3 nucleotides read TGTGCTACCGGGAGGGGCTTGAACACTGAAGCTTTCTTT.

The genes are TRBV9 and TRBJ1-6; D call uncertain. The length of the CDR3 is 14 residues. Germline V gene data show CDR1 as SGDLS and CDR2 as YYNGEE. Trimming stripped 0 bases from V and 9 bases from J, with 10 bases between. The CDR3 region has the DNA TGTGCCAGCAGCGTAGATGAAGGGAGTTCACCCCTCCACTTT. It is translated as CASSVDEGSSPLHF.

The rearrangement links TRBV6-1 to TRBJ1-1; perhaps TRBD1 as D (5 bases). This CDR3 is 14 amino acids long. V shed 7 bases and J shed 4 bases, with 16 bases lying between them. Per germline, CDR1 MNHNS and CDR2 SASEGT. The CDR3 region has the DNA TGTGCCAGCACCGGGGGTCCAGCTACCACTGAAGCTTTCTTT. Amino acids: CASTGGPATTEAFF.

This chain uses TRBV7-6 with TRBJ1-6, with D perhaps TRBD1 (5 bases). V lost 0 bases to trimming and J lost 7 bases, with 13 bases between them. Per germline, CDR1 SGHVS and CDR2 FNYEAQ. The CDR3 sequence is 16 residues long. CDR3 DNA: TGTGCCAGCAGCTTAGCGTTGGGCAGGGTGAATTCACCCCTCCACTTT. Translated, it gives CASSLALGRVNSPLHF. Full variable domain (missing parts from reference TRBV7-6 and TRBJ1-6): GAGVSQSPRYKVTKRGQDVALRCDPISGHVSLYWYRQALGQGPEFLTYFNYEAQQDKSGLPNDRFSAERPEGSISTLTIQRTEQRDSAMYRCASSLALGRVNSPLHFGNGTRLTVT.

This CDR3 is CASSRDRVNEQFF. Written as DNA, the CDR3 is TGCGCCAGCAGCCGAGACAGGGTTAATGAGCAGTTCTTC. The chain links TRBV5-1 to TRBJ2-1, with 7 bases identical to TRBD1. This CDR3 is built from 13 residues. Trimming cost V 4 bases and J 7 bases; bases outside gene matches: 5. Germline V gives CDR1 SGHRS, CDR2 YFSETQ.

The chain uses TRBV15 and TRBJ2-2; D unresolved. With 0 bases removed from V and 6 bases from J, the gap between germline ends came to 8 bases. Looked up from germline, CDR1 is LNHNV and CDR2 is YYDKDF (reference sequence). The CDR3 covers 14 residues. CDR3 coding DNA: TGTGCCACCAGCAGAGACCAGGTACCCGGGGAGCTGTTTTTT. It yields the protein CATSRDQVPGELFF.

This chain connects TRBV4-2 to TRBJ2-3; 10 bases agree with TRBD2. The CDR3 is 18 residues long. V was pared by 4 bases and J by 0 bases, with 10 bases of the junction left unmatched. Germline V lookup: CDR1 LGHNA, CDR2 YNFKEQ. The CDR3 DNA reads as TGTGCCAGCAGCCTTCTGCCGACTAGCGGGCGTAGCACAGATACGCAGTATTTT. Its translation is CASSLLPTSGRSTDTQYF.

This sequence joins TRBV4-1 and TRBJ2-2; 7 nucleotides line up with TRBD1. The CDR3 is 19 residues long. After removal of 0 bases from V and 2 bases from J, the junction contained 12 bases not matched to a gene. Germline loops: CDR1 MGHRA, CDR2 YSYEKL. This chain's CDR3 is CASSQDGEGAATNTGELFF. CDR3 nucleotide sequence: TGCGCCAGCAGCCAAGATGGCGAGGGGGCAGCCACCAACACCGGGGAGCTGTTTTTT.

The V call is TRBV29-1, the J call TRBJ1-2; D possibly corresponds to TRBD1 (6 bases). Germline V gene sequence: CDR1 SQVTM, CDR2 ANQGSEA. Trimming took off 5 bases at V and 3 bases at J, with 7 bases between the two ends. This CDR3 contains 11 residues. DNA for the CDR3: TGCAGCGTTTACAGGGACTATGGCTACACCTTC. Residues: CSVYRDYGYTF.